This TCR beta chain was captured by sequencing in a study of blood T cell repertoires in COVID-19 (dated by TCRdb to the early 2020s). In the study overall: Collaborator samples came from the United States, Italy and Spain and covered acute and convalescent phases of COVID-19. The prospective study material was composed of cDNA or gDNA derived from T cells, B-cell-depleted T cells, or PBMCs. A de-identified subject ID, COVID-19 status, age in years and sex were almost always included in the sample metadata. The samples were drawn from the first 160 participants of the ongoing ImmuneRACE study and from roughly 1,300 subjects provided by 6 global collaborators. A freely available public database, intended as a resource for researchers studying the immune response to SARS-CoV-2, is where the repertoires were released. Deeply sampled blood TCRbeta repertoires from subjects exposed to, actively infected with, or recovered from COVID-19 were included in the dataset. Where available, HLA class I and class II types were taken from metadata supplied by the sample provider and were not determined by assay-based typing.

Whole blood was collected in K2EDTA tubes by collaborating institutions according to the institutions' own protocols. Collaborator samples were shipped for TCRbeta analysis as frozen whole blood, isolated PBMCs, or DNA extracted from either sample type. Worth noting for this clone: No cognate antigen has been identified for it. Per-base qualities were not stored, and no clone one base away is much larger.

Results and caveats for the whole study, not just this receptor: The amount of clinical and demographic metadata varied by source and participant and was provided uncurated.

Spanning cysteine to phenylalanine, the CDR3 consists of 13 amino acids. Only CDR3 DNA remains: 39 bases, in frame from the first base. CDR1 and CDR2, per the germline V gene, are SGHAT and FQNNGV. The V end loses 4 bases and the J end loses 1 base, and a stretch of 8 bases separates them. The immunoSEQ Assay, a bias-controlled multiplex PCR, was used to amplify TCRbeta CDR3 regions from genomic DNA. The study's own analysis went as follows. Nucleated cell counts per sample were estimated from amplification of reference gene primers within the assay. To quantify the absolute abundance of each unique TCRbeta CDR3 rearrangement, sequence reads were collapsed and filtered. For each sample, productive Simpson clonality was calculated as the square root of Simpson's diversity index over productive rearrangements. As stored in TCRdb, this immuneACCESS dataset retains in-frame rearrangements with V and J assigned. A fraction of the clones does not appear; measured against another copy, unresolved V genes explain less than half of the discrepancy, and the remainder lacks a known reason. V and J calls and clone size come straight from that table; D and trimming were deduced from the DNA. The sample table shows about 43,000 clones, and approximately 88% are seen once. The top ten hold approximately 15% of the sample.

The TCR originated in a man between 60 and 75 years old with active COVID-19. The V and J segments used are TRBV11-2 and TRBJ2-7, with a weak D call of TRBD2 (5 bases match). The sample consisted of peripheral blood. At the DNA level, the sequence is TGTGCCAGCAGCTCCCGCGGGTCCTACGAGCAGTACTTC. It translates as CASSSRGSYEQYF.